The 9 T cell receptor beta chains below all came from one sample that was sequenced in a study of technical replicates of blood from four donors. The protocol was immunoSEQ multiplex PCR, while the TCRdb copy is restricted to in-frame clones and leaves out a portion. The sample has tens of thousands of clones; about 93% are singletons. The sequenced sample was T cells isolated from PBMCs. The source of these receptors is a human donor in good health.

The rearrangement uses TRBV27 and TRBJ2-1; TRBD2 matches 11 bases. Germline trimming cut 8 bases from V and 0 bases from J; bases unmatched to any gene: 6. Germline loops: CDR1 MNHEY, CDR2 SMNVEV (reference sequence). The CDR3 contains 16 residues. This CDR3 reads CASDITSGSSYNEQFF. DNA of the CDR3: TGTGCCAGCGATATCACTAGCGGGAGCTCCTACAATGAGCAGTTCTTC.

The J gene is TRBJ2-5, the V gene TRBV6-5; 9 bases fit TRBD2. The J call is doubtful: the DNA matches TRBJ2-7 better. Germline CDR1 and CDR2: MNHEY and SVGAGI. This CDR3 spans 15 amino acids. CDR3 coding DNA: TGTGCCAGCTACCCGAGCGGCGGGAGGGCGTACGAGCAGTACTTC. Translation: CASYPSGGRAYEQYF.

The V gene is TRBV28, the J gene TRBJ1-2; possibly TRBD1 for D (6 bases). Between the trimmed V and J ends, which lost 6 bases and 4 bases, there was a span of 24 bases. This CDR3 is 17 amino acids long. The V gene's germline CDR1 is MDHEN and CDR2 SYDVKM. CDR3 bases: TGTGCCAGCAGGGGGGCCGGGACCTACGTCCGGACCTATGGCTACACCTTC. Amino acids: CASRGAGTYVRTYGYTF.

The J gene is TRBJ2-7, the V gene TRBV15; TRBD1 might be the D (5 bases). The germline V gene has CDR1 LNHNV and CDR2 YYDKDF (reference sequence). The CDR3 covers 15 residues. Trimming removed 3 bases from V and 3 bases from J, with 15 bases in between. The DNA for the CDR3 is TGTGCCACCAGCAGTCAACAGGCGATAGACTACGAGCAGTACTTC. It encodes CATSSQQAIDYEQYF.

The chain uses TRBV5-6 and TRBJ2-1, with a possible D match to TRBD2 (7 bases). The CDR3 consists of 17 residues. Trimming cost V 4 bases and J 7 bases, with 24 bases left between them. The germline V gene has CDR1 SGHDT and CDR2 YYEEEE. The CDR3 nucleotides read TGTGCCAGCAGCCCAAATCTTCTAGCGGTAGGGGGGAATGAGCAGTTCTTC. Its translation: CASSPNLLAVGGNEQFF. Drawing the rest from reference TRBV5-6 and TRBJ2-1, the complete variable domain is DAGVTQSPTHLIKTRGQQVTLRCSPKSGHDTVSWYQQALGQGPQFIFQYYEEEERQRGNFPDRFSGHQFPNYSSELNVNALLLGDSALYLCASSPNLLAVGGNEQFFGPGTRLTVL.

The V and J genes are TRBV6-1 and TRBJ2-7, with TRBD1 matching over 8 bases. Losses at the gene ends were 6 bases for V and 3 bases for J; bases not matched to a gene: 7. Per the germline V gene, CDR1 is MNHNS and CDR2 is SASEGT. CDR3 length: 14 residues. The CDR3 nucleotides read TGTGCCAGCAGCCATACCGGGACAGGCTACGAGCAGTACTTC. Its translation is CASSHTGTGYEQYF.

The chain links TRBV28 to TRBJ1-4; D is unclear. The CDR3 covers 15 residues. Trimming cost V 1 base and J 4 bases, with 10 bases left between them. CDR1 and CDR2 from the germline V gene are MDHEN and SYDVKM. The CDR3 sequence: CASSLSLGSNEKLFF. CDR3 nucleotides: TGTGCCAGCAGTTTATCATTGGGGAGTAATGAAAAACTGTTTTTT.

CDR3 nucleotide sequence: TGTGCCAGCAGCGGGGGACAGAGCTCCTACAATGAGCAGTTCTTC. Translation: CASSGGQSSYNEQFF. The chain joins TRBV9 to TRBJ2-1; 7 positions match TRBD1. The V gene's germline CDR1 is SGDLS and CDR2 YYNGEE. This CDR3 has 15 amino acids. V was clipped by 3 bases and J by 0 bases; unmatched bases: 3.

The chain carries TRBV7-9 and TRBJ2-2; TRBD2 might be the D (6 bases). Germline values: CDR1 SEHNR, CDR2 FQNEAQ (reference sequence). The CDR3 is 13 residues long. V lost 8 bases and J lost 4, with 11 bases in between. Written as DNA, the CDR3 is TGTGCCAGCTGCCAACTAGCCACCGGGGAGCTGTTTTTT. Translated, it gives CASCQLATGELFF.